This T cell receptor beta chain was captured by sequencing in a study of beta chain features in type 1 diabetes. In this sample, this clone turned up a few times. Its antigen is still unknown. Sequencing targeted expressed TCRB transcripts, as all isolated RNA had been reverse transcribed. TCRdb's table, derived via immunoSEQ multiplex PCR, lists solely in-frame clones and lacks some. Among around 310,000 clones listed, roughly 14% were seen once. General study findings and limits: TCRB CDR3 length was moderately but significantly reduced in all four CD4+ subsets of Type 1 diabetes patients.

CDR1 is MNHEY, CDR2 SVGAGI, per germline. CDR3 size: 15 residues. V was pared by 4 bases and J by 9 bases, with 10 bases of the junction left unmatched. What was sequenced was naive CD4+ T cells from blood. The clonotype originates from a woman younger than 30 with type 1 diabetes. The V and J genes are TRBV6-5 and TRBJ2-1; 9 nucleotides match TRBD2. In DNA form, the CDR3 reads TGTGCCAGCAGTTCATCCGGGACTAGCAGGCTTGAGCAGTTCTTC. Protein sequence: CASSSSGTSRLEQFF.